What follows are 23 T cell receptor beta chains derived from one specimen sequenced in a study of early T cells in non-severe SARS-CoV-2 infection. TCRdb reprocessed the 5' RACE reads with MiXCR, giving one entry per CDR3 protein. The sample gives approximately 100,000 distinct CDR3 sequences, roughly 9.6% of which show up once; 4.5% to 5.5% is in the top ten. Sequencing was performed on whole blood. Every receptor here comes from an adult who was a healthcare worker with PCR-confirmed SARS-CoV-2 infection or an uninfected control (not recorded which).

The chain employs TRBV20-1 and TRBJ2-2, with 15 bases fitting TRBD2. Germline V lookup: CDR1 DFQATT, CDR2 SNEGSKA (reference sequence). The trim removed 6 bases at V and 5 bases at J, leaving 7 bases unmatched. The CDR3 loop spans 16 amino acids. CDR3 nucleotides: TGCAGTGCGCCTGGGACTAGCGGGAGGTATACCGGGGAGCTGTTTTTT. Translating it yields CSAPGTSGRYTGELFF.

In this sample, this clonotype turned up many times. This chain links TRBV18 with TRBJ1-1; no definite D call. This CDR3 spans 12 amino acids. V lost 1 base and J 1 base, leaving 1 base between the germline ends. The germline V gene has CDR1 KGHSH and CDR2 LQKENI. The CDR3 DNA follows: TGTGCCAGCTCACCACAGAACACTGAAGCTTTCTTT. It specifies CASSPQNTEAFF.

V is TRBV12-3 or TRBV12-4 and J is TRBJ1-3; D not resolved. The CDR3 has 14 residues. Trimming shortened V by 2 bases and J by 1 base, and 6 bases separated the two germline ends. The CDR3 reads CASSLLLSGNTIYF. As DNA, the CDR3 is TGTGCCAGCAGTTTATTGCTGTCTGGAAACACCATATATTTT.

This clonotype was detected many times. The rearrangement links TRBV20-1 to TRBJ1-5, with TRBD1 matching 11 bases. Trimming cost V 3 bases and J 4 bases; bases outside gene matches: 2. Germline V lookup: CDR1 DFQATT, CDR2 SNEGSKA (reference sequence). The CDR3 is made up of 14 amino acids. For the CDR3, the DNA is TGCAGTGCTAGGGACAGGGGGCAGAATCAGCCCCAGCATTTT. Protein sequence: CSARDRGQNQPQHF.

This clonotype was counted many times. V is TRBV14 and J is TRBJ1-4; D ambiguous. CDR3 length: 16 amino acids. Trimming stripped 0 bases from V and 3 bases from J, with 11 bases between. CDR1 and CDR2 from the germline V gene are SGHDN and FVKESK. CDR3 protein: CASSQDYPQSNEKLFF. For the CDR3, the DNA is TGTGCCAGCAGCCAAGATTATCCGCAGTCTAATGAAAAACTGTTTTTT. Full variable domain (remainder filled in from reference TRBV14 and TRBJ1-4): EAGVTQFPSHSVIEKGQTVTLRCDPISGHDNLYWYRRVMGKEIKFLLHFVKESKQDESGMPNNRFLAERTGGTYSTLKVQPAELEDSGVYFCASSQDYPQSNEKLFFGSGTQLSVL.

This clonotype has a handful of counts. The chain couples TRBV7-9 to TRBJ2-1, with D unresolved. CDR3 length: 9 amino acids. Trimming left V 7 bases short and J 6 bases short, with 1 base between. CDR1 is SEHNR, CDR2 FQNEAQ, per germline (reference sequence). The CDR3 loop reads CASTNEQFF. Written as DNA, the CDR3 is TGTGCCAGCACCAATGAGCAGTTCTTC.

In this sample, this clonotype turned up many times. The chain combines TRBV28 with TRBJ2-3; 8 bases map to TRBD2. The length of the CDR3 is 15 residues. The V and J ends lost 8 bases and 1 base, in that order; junction bases with no gene match: 8. Germline CDR1 is MDHEN and CDR2 is SYDVKM. The CDR3 coding sequence is TGTGCCAGCGCCTTCCGAGCGGGAGGCACAGATACGCAGTATTTT. Its protein is CASAFRAGGTDTQYF.

This clonotype was detected a few times. The chain is built from TRBV12-3 or TRBV12-4 and TRBJ1-4; TRBD1 matches at 7 bases. V gave up 4 bases and J gave up 4 bases; unmatched junction bases: 3. CDR3 length equals 14 residues. The CDR3: CASSSGQSNEKLFF. For the CDR3, the DNA is TGTGCCAGCAGTTCGGGACAGAGTAATGAAAAACTGTTTTTT.

V and J are TRBV6-5 and TRBJ2-2; TRBD2 agrees at 8 bases. CDR1 is MNHEY and CDR2 is SVGAGI in the germline V gene. The CDR3 has 16 amino acids. V was clipped by 4 bases and J by 1 base; unmatched bases: 5. CDR3 in DNA: TGTGCCAGCAGTTGGTCCCTAGCGGGGAACACCGGGGAGCTGTTTTTT. Its translation is CASSWSLAGNTGELFF.

The chain links TRBV29-1 to TRBJ2-3; a possible D gene is TRBD2 (5 bases). From germline, CDR1 is SQVTM and CDR2 ANQGSEA. Trimming removed 5 bases from V and 2 bases from J, with 11 bases in between. This CDR3 has 13 amino acids. Here the CDR3 reads CSVRDRSTDTQYF. The CDR3 DNA follows: TGCAGCGTTCGGGATAGATCCACAGATACGCAGTATTTT.

This clonotype has only a few counts. This chain links TRBV7-2 with TRBJ2-2, with a tentative D call TRBD2 (6 bases). Trimming took off 1 base at V and 1 base at J, with 10 bases between the two ends. The germline V gene encodes CDR1 SGHTA and CDR2 FQGNSA. The CDR3 is made up of 16 amino acids. CDR3 loop: CASSLGGSGNTGELFF. The DNA for the CDR3 is TGTGCCAGCAGCTTAGGGGGTAGCGGGAACACCGGGGAGCTGTTTTTT.

This clonotype was detected only a few times. The J gene is TRBJ2-3, the V gene TRBV2, with D hard to call. CDR3 length: 17 residues. The germline V gene encodes CDR1 SNHLY and CDR2 FYNNEI. Trimming pared 3 bases from V and 4 bases from J, leaving 20 bases between. The CDR3: CASSEGGYPFLPDTQYF. CDR3 DNA: TGTGCCAGCAGTGAGGGTGGCTACCCCTTTTTGCCAGATACGCAGTATTTT. Variable domain in full (rest from reference TRBV2 and TRBJ2-3): EPEVTQTPSHQVTQMGQEVILRCVPISNHLYFYWYRQILGQKVEFLVSFYNNEISEKSEIFDDQFSVERPDGSNFTLKIRSTKLEDSAMYFCASSEGGYPFLPDTQYFGPGTRLTVL.

This clonotype was observed a few times. V gene TRBV20-1 combines with J gene TRBJ2-2, with D possibly being TRBD2 (5 bases). Germline CDR1 DFQATT, CDR2 SNEGSKA (reference sequence). The CDR3 is 15 amino acids. V gave up 2 bases and J gave up 2 bases, with 12 bases separating them. The CDR3 DNA sequence: TGCAGTGCTAGAAAGCGGCAGCCTAACACCGGGGAGCTGTTTTTT. Protein sequence: CSARKRQPNTGELFF.

At least ten counts were recorded for this clonotype. The chain recombines TRBV10-3 with TRBJ1-2; 10 bases match TRBD1. This CDR3 region has 14 residues. Trimming took 7 bases from V and 7 from J; bases not matched to a gene: 9. CDR1 is ENHRY, CDR2 SYGVKD, per germline. The CDR3 DNA reads TGTGCCATCAACATCAAGACAGGGGGCTTTGGCTACACCTTC. This translates into CAINIKTGGFGYTF.

This clonotype showed up many times. The V and J genes are TRBV20-1 and TRBJ2-7; D is ambiguous. The CDR3 loop spans 12 amino acids. Germline V lookup: CDR1 DFQATT, CDR2 SNEGSKA (reference sequence). V dropped 5 bases and J dropped 5 bases, with 13 bases sitting between them. The CDR3 DNA is TGCAGTGCTCGATCTAATGGCAACGAGCAGTACTTC. Translating it yields CSARSNGNEQYF.

This clonotype has at least ten counts. The CDR3 sequence is CASSPGTASGANVLTF. In nucleotides, the CDR3 is TGTGCCAGCAGCCCGGGGACGGCCTCTGGGGCCAACGTCCTGACTTTC. The chain recombines TRBV7-3 with TRBJ2-6; the D gene could be TRBD1 or TRBD2 (5 bases each). V gave up 5 bases and J gave up 0 bases, with 11 bases separating them. The CDR3 has 16 residues. CDR1 SGHTA and CDR2 FQGTGA come from the germline V gene.

This clonotype was seen many times. The J gene is TRBJ1-4, the V gene TRBV28, with 8 bases lining up with TRBD1. This CDR3 is built from 16 residues. Germline values: CDR1 MDHEN, CDR2 SYDVKM. J lost 6 bases, V lost 3 bases, and 9 bases had no gene match. CDR3 sequence reads: CASSLRDPGQDEKLFF. In nucleotides, the CDR3 is TGTGCCAGCAGTTTGCGGGACCCGGGACAGGATGAAAAACTGTTTTTT.

Many counts were recorded for this clonotype. The gene calls are TRBV7-9 and TRBJ1-2; D gene ambiguous. This CDR3 region has 13 residues. V lost 5 bases, J lost 1 base, and 8 bases lay in between. Germline V gene sequence: CDR1 SEHNR, CDR2 FQNEAQ (reference sequence). The CDR3 region has the DNA TGTGCCAGCAGCCCCGACTTTAACTATGGCTACACCTTC. Translation gives CASSPDFNYGYTF.

V and J are TRBV6-6 and TRBJ2-3; no clear D gene. V lost 5 bases and J lost 4, with 10 bases in between. The CDR3 runs to 13 residues. The germline V gene encodes CDR1 MNHNY and CDR2 SVGAGI (reference sequence). The CDR3 nucleotides read TGTGCCAGCAGTGGCCGCAGGTCAGATACGCAGTATTTT. This encodes CASSGRRSDTQYF.

This chain links TRBV29-1 with TRBJ2-1, with D perhaps given as TRBD1 or TRBD2 (6 bases each). In germline, CDR1 is SQVTM, CDR2 ANQGSEA. The CDR3 length is 16 residues. The ends were cut back, 7 bases at V and 0 bases at J, with 19 bases in the middle. The CDR3 here is CSAEDGGPLSYNEQFF. As DNA, the CDR3 is TGCAGCGCCGAGGACGGGGGCCCCCTCTCCTACAATGAGCAGTTCTTC.

This clonotype showed up just a few times. This sequence joins TRBV11-2 and TRBJ1-1; D may be TRBD1 (6 bases). The CDR3 covers 15 residues. Germline CDR1 reads SGHAT; CDR2 reads FQNNGV. V lost 1 base to trimming and J lost 3 bases, with 12 bases between them. CDR3 DNA: TGTGCCAGCAGCTTAGGGCCCTGGGGGCACACTGAAGCTTTCTTT. Amino acids: CASSLGPWGHTEAFF.

This clonotype was seen ten or more times. The chain has TRBV2 and TRBJ1-1; 11 nucleotides match TRBD1. V shed 6 bases and J 1 base; nucleotides not matched to a gene: 4. CDR3 length: 15 amino acids. Looked up from germline, CDR1 is SNHLY and CDR2 is FYNNEI. This chain's CDR3 is CASSLGQGANTEAFF. The CDR3 bases are TGTGCCAGCAGCCTAGGACAGGGGGCGAACACTGAAGCTTTCTTT.

This clonotype was seen just once. V usage is TRBV6-5 and J usage is TRBJ1-4; no clear D. This CDR3 is 16 amino acids long. Germline loops: CDR1 MNHEY, CDR2 SVGAGI. Trimming left V 4 bases short and J 0 bases short, with 12 bases between. The CDR3 nucleotides are TGTGCCAGCAGTTCCTCACACAGTGCAACTAATGAAAAACTGTTTTTT. Its translation is CASSSSHSATNEKLFF.